This T cell receptor (beta chain) was sequenced in a study of T cells after yellow fever vaccination. Findings of the study overall: The study noted that FACS-sorted repertoires could contain abundant clonotypes contaminating from the bulk population.

This clonotype was counted a few times. Its antigen is not identified. The V and J ends lost 9 bases and 3 bases respectively, with 17 bases between them. Germline CDR1 reads SEHNR; CDR2 reads FQNEAQ (reference sequence). This CDR3 has 15 residues. Each CDR3 protein gets one entry after TCRdb re-called the 5' RACE reads with MiXCR. The table includes 300,000 to 350,000 distinct CDR3 sequences, around 4.1% detected once. Sequencing was performed on PBMCs, taken 5 days after the yellow fever booster vaccination. The receptor comes from a man aged 18-30 years who received the YFV17D yellow fever vaccine. V and J are TRBV7-9 and TRBJ2-2; tentative D call: TRBD1 (6 bases). The chain's CDR3 is CASLQGRVYTGELFF. In DNA, the CDR3 is TGTGCCAGTTTACAGGGTCGGGTTTACACCGGGGAGCTGTTTTTT.